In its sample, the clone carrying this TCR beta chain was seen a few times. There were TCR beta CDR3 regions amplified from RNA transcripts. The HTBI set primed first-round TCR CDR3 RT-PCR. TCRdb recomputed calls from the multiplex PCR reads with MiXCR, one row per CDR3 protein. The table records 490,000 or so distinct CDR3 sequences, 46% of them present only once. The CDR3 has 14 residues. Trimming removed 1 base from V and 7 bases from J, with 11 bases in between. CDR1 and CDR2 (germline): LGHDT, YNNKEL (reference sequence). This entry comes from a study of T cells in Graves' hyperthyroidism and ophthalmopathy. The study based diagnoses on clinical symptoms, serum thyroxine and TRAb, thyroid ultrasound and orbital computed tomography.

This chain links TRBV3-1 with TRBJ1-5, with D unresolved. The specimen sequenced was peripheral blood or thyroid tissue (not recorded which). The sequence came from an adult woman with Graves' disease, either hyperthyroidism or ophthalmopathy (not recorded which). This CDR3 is CASSQAQSRQPQHF. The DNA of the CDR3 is TGTGCCAGCAGCCAAGCGCAGTCAAGGCAGCCCCAGCATTTT.